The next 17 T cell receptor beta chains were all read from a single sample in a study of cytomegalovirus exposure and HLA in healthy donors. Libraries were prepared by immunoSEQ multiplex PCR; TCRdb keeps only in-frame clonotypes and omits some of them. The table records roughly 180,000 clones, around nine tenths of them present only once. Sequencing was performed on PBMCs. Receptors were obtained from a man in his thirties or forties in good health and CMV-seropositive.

The CDR3 nucleotides are TGTGCCAGCAGCCTACTCCTAGCGGCCCCTTGGAACACCGGGGAGCTGTTTTTT. This codes for CASSLLLAAPWNTGELFF. The chain recombines TRBV5-4 with TRBJ2-2, with 7 bases that match TRBD2. The junction had 13 bases not matched to a gene; V was cut back by 4 bases and J by 1 base. The CDR3 extends over 18 amino acids. CDR1 is SGHNT and CDR2 is YYREEE in the germline V gene (reference sequence).

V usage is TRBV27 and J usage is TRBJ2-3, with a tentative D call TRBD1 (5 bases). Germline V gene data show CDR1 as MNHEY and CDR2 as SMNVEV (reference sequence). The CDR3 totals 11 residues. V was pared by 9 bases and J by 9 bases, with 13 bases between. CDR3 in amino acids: CASKGAATQYF. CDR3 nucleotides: TGTGCCAGTAAAGGGGCTGCGACGCAGTATTTT.

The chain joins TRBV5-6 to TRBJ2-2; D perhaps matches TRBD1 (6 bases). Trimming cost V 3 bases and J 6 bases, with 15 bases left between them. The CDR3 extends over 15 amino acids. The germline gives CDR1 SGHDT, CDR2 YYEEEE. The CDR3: CASSSDPGDAGELFF. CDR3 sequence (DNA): TGTGCCAGCAGCTCGGATCCAGGGGACGCCGGGGAGCTGTTTTTT.

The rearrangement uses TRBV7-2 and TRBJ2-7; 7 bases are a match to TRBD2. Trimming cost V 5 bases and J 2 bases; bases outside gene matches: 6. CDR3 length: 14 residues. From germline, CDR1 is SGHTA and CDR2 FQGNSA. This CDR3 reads CASSPGAGAYEQYF. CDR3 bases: TGTGCCAGCAGCCCGGGCGCGGGAGCCTACGAGCAGTACTTC. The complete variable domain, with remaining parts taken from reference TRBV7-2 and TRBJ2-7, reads GAGVSQSPSNKVTEKGKDVELRCDPISGHTALYWYRQSLGQGLEFLIYFQGNSAPDKSGLPSDRFSAERTGGSVSTLTIQRTQQEDSAVYLCASSPGAGAYEQYFGPGTRLTVT.

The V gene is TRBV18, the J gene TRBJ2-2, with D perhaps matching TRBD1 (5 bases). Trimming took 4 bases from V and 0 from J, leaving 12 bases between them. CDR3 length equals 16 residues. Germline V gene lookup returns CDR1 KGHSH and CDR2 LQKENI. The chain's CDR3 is CASSLLDKANTGELFF. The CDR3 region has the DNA TGTGCCAGCTCACTACTGGACAAGGCGAACACCGGGGAGCTGTTTTTT.

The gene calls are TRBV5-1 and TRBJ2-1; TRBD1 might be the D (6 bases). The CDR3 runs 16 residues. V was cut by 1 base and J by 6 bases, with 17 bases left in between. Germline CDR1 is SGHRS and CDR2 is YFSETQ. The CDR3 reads CASSLSRQEVTNEQFF. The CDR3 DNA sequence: TGCGCCAGCAGCTTGAGTCGACAGGAGGTAACCAATGAGCAGTTCTTC.

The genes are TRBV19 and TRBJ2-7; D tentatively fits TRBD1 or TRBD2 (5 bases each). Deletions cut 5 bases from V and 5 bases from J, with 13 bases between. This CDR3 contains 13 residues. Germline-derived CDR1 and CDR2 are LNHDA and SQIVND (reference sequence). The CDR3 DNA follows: TGTGCCAGTAGTGTGGGACGTCTTGACGAGCAGTACTTC. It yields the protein CASSVGRLDEQYF.

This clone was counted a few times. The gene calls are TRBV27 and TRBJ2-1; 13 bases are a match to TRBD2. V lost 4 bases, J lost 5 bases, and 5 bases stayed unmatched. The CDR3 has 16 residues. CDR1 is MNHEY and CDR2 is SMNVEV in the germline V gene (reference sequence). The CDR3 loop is CASSSGTSGIDNEQFF. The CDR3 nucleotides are TGTGCCAGCAGTTCCGGGACTAGCGGGATTGACAATGAGCAGTTCTTC.

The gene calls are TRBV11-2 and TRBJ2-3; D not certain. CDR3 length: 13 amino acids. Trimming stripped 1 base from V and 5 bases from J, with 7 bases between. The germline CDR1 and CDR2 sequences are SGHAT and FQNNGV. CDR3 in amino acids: CASSLVGEDTQYF. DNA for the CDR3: TGTGCCAGCAGCTTAGTTGGGGAAGATACGCAGTATTTT.

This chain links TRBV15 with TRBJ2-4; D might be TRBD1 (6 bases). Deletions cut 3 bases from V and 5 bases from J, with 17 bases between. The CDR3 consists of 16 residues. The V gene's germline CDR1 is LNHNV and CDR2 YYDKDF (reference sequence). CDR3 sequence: CATSRNRDMGQNIQYF. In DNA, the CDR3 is TGTGCCACCAGCAGGAATCGGGACATGGGTCAAAACATTCAGTACTTC.

The chain's CDR3 is CASSYWGGEWSSPLHF. The CDR3 bases are TGTGCCAGCAGTTACTGGGGGGGCGAGTGGTCTTCACCCCTCCACTTT. This chain uses TRBV6-5 with TRBJ1-6, with a tentative D call TRBD1 (6 bases). CDR1 MNHEY and CDR2 SVGAGI come from the germline V gene. V shed 1 base and J shed 9 bases, with 16 bases lying between them. The CDR3 has 16 residues.

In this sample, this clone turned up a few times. The CDR3 DNA sequence: TGCGCCAGCAGCTTGGCACAGGGGATGGACATTCAGTACTTC. Its protein is CASSLAQGMDIQYF. The rearrangement joins TRBV5-1 to TRBJ2-4; 7 bases align to TRBD1. The germline CDR1 and CDR2 sequences are SGHRS and YFSETQ. J gave up 8 bases and V 0 bases, and 5 bases lay outside the gene matches. CDR3 length equals 14 residues. Full variable domain (remainder filled in from reference TRBV5-1 and TRBJ2-4): KAGVTQTPRYLIKTRGQQVTLSCSPISGHRSVSWYQQTPGQGLQFLFEYFSETQRNKGNFPGRFSGRQFSNSRSEMNVSTLELGDSALYLCASSLAQGMDIQYFGAGTRLSVL.

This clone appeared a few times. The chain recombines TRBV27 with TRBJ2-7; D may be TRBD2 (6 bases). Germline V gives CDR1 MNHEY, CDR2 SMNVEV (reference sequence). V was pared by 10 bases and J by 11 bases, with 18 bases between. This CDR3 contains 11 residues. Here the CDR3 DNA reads TGTGCCACCGCAATAGCTCAGCGGGAGTACTTC. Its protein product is CATAIAQREYF.

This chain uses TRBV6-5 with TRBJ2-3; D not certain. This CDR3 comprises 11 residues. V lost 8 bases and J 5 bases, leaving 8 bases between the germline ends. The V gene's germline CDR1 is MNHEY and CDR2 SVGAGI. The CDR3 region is CASQWGDTQYF. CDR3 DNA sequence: TGTGCCAGCCAGTGGGGAGATACGCAGTATTTT.

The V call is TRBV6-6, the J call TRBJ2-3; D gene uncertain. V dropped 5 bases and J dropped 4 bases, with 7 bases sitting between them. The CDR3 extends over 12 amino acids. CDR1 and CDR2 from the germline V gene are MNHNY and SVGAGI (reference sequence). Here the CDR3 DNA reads TGTGCCAGCAGTCGAGCATCAGATACGCAGTATTTT. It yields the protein CASSRASDTQYF.

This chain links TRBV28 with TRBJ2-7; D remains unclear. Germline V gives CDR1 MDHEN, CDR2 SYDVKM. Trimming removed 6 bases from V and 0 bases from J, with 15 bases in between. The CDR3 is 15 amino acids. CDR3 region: CASSPRRQSSYEQYF. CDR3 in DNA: TGTGCCAGCAGCCCCCGAAGACAAAGCTCCTACGAGCAGTACTTC.

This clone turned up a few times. The CDR3, as DNA: TGTGCCAGCAGGGGACAGGGTCACTATGGCTACACCTTC. Residues: CASRGQGHYGYTF. The rearrangement joins TRBV11-3 to TRBJ1-2; 9 bases map to TRBD1. J gave up 3 bases and V 6 bases, and 2 bases lay outside the gene matches. CDR1 and CDR2 (germline): SGHNT, YENEEA. This CDR3 has 13 residues.